One and the same sample provided the 25 T cell receptor beta chains below, sequenced in a study of blood T cell repertoires in COVID-19. The method was immunoSEQ multiplex PCR; TCRdb's version includes in-frame clones alone and lacks a portion of them. This sample has about 380,000 clones, with about 88% found just once. Sequenced sample: PBMCs or T cells enriched from blood (not recorded which). Receptor source: a woman under 30 who had recovered from COVID-19.

This clone was counted only a few times. J is TRBJ2-2 and V is TRBV18; 9 nucleotides align to TRBD2. Germline V gene lookup returns CDR1 KGHSH and CDR2 LQKENI. The CDR3 runs to 16 residues. With V trimmed by 5 bases and J by 3 bases, 7 bases remained unmatched. The CDR3 bases are TGTGCCAGCTCAATTAGCGGGGGACTTGACACCGGGGAGCTGTTTTTT. Its translation: CASSISGGLDTGELFF. Variable domain in full (rest from reference TRBV18 and TRBJ2-2): NAGVMQNPRHLVRRRGQEARLRCSPMKGHSHVYWYRQLPEEGLKFMVYLQKENIIDESGMPKERFSAEFPKEGPSILRIQQVVRGDSAAYFCASSISGGLDTGELFFGEGSRLTVL.

This clone was recorded once. The gene calls are TRBV15 and TRBJ2-7; TRBD1 agrees at 10 bases. This CDR3 contains 14 residues. V was pared by 3 bases and J by 2 bases, with 1 base of the junction left unmatched. CDR1 LNHNV and CDR2 YYDKDF come from the germline V gene (reference sequence). DNA for the CDR3: TGTGCCACCAGCAGCGGACAGGGGGCCTACGAGCAGTACTTC. Its translation is CATSSGQGAYEQYF.

J is TRBJ1-2 and V is TRBV20-1; 10 bases are shared with TRBD1. Germline V CDR1 and CDR2: DFQATT, SNEGSKA (reference sequence). V shed 6 bases and J 8 bases; nucleotides not matched to a gene: 3. The CDR3 is made up of 11 amino acids. The DNA for the CDR3 is TGCAGTGCCCCGACAGGGGGCGGCTACACCTTC. This codes for CSAPTGGGYTF.

J is TRBJ1-2 and V is TRBV9; 7 bases agree with TRBD1. V lost 0 bases, J lost 3 bases, and 5 bases stayed unmatched. The CDR3 runs to 15 residues. Germline V gene sequence: CDR1 SGDLS, CDR2 YYNGEE. The CDR3 region has the DNA TGTGCCAGCAGCGTAGGAGGGGGCACGGACTATGGCTACACCTTC. Amino acid sequence: CASSVGGGTDYGYTF.

The J gene is TRBJ1-1, the V gene TRBV12-3 or TRBV12-4; 9 nucleotides match TRBD1. The CDR3 is 13 residues long. Trimming at V came to 4 bases and at J to 4 bases, leaving 1 base not matched to a gene. DNA for the CDR3: TGTGCCAGCAGTTGGGACAGGGTCACTGAAGCTTTCTTT. Encoded protein: CASSWDRVTEAFF.

The chain recombines TRBV7-6 with TRBJ2-1; 9 nucleotides match TRBD2. Trimming removed 5 bases from V and 7 bases from J; junction bases left unmatched: 9. Germline lookup yields CDR1 SGHVS and CDR2 FNYEAQ. This CDR3 region has 15 residues. The CDR3 region is CASSQNAGGPNEQFF. The CDR3 bases are TGTGCCAGCAGCCAGAATGCGGGGGGGCCGAATGAGCAGTTCTTC.

The chain has TRBV4-1 and TRBJ1-1; maybe TRBD1 (5 bases). The CDR3 loop spans 16 amino acids. From germline, CDR1 is MGHRA and CDR2 YSYEKL. The ends were cut back, 2 bases at V and 3 bases at J, with 16 bases in the middle. DNA for the CDR3: TGCGCCAGCAGCCAATCCCCCACCAGGGTGGACACTGAAGCTTTCTTT. Protein product: CASSQSPTRVDTEAFF.

J is TRBJ1-2 and V is TRBV30, with D maybe TRBD1 (6 bases). Trimming left V 1 base short and J 4 bases short, with 19 bases between. The CDR3 extends over 16 amino acids. Looked up from germline, CDR1 is GTSNPN and CDR2 is SVGIG (reference sequence). CDR3 nucleotide sequence: TGTGCCTGGAGTGCCAGGACAGTCCCTGGCGGCTATGGCTACACCTTC. Protein sequence: CAWSARTVPGGYGYTF.

V and J are TRBV7-2 and TRBJ2-3, with 8 bases fitting TRBD2. Germline V gene lookup returns CDR1 SGHTA and CDR2 FQGNSA. This CDR3 spans 14 amino acids. Trimming took 2 bases from V and 5 from J; bases not matched to a gene: 3. The DNA of the CDR3 is TGTGCCAGCAGCTTATCCCGGGGGGGAGATACGCAGTATTTT. It yields the protein CASSLSRGGDTQYF.

This clone came up once. This chain connects TRBV4-1 to TRBJ2-5; tentatively, D is TRBD1 (5 bases). The CDR3 has 14 amino acids. CDR1 is MGHRA and CDR2 is YSYEKL in the germline V gene. V gave up 0 bases and J gave up 5 bases, with 10 bases separating them. The CDR3 region has the DNA TGCGCCAGCAGCCAAGAGACAGCGTTTGAGACCCAGTACTTC. It codes for CASSQETAFETQYF.

The chain recombines TRBV4-1 with TRBJ2-7; a possible D gene is TRBD2 (7 bases). CDR3 length: 15 amino acids. V was cut by 0 bases and J by 0 bases, with 9 bases left in between. Germline V CDR1 and CDR2: MGHRA, YSYEKL. The DNA for the CDR3 is TGCGCCAGCAGCCAAGACCGGGGGGCCTCCTACGAGCAGTACTTC. Its protein product is CASSQDRGASYEQYF.

This chain uses TRBV27 with TRBJ1-2; no clear D. Germline-derived CDR1 and CDR2 are MNHEY and SMNVEV (reference sequence). V dropped 5 bases and J dropped 8 bases, with 18 bases sitting between them. The CDR3 is made up of 14 amino acids. The CDR3 DNA follows: TGTGCCAGCAGTCCGGCCCCCCCCGGGAACGGCTACACCTTC. It encodes CASSPAPPGNGYTF.

This CDR3 reads CASSLVQGGLNSPLHF. CDR3 DNA sequence: TGTGCCAGCAGCTTAGTACAGGGAGGGTTGAATTCACCCCTCCACTTT. The rearrangement uses TRBV7-2 and TRBJ1-6, with a weak D call TRBD1 (6 bases). The CDR3 totals 16 residues. Germline CDR1 SGHTA, CDR2 FQGNSA. The V and J ends lost 1 base and 7 bases respectively, with 14 bases between them. Filled out from reference TRBV7-2 and TRBJ1-6, the complete variable domain reads GAGVSQSPSNKVTEKGKDVELRCDPISGHTALYWYRQSLGQGLEFLIYFQGNSAPDKSGLPSDRFSAERTGGSVSTLTIQRTQQEDSAVYLCASSLVQGGLNSPLHFGNGTRLTVT.

This clone occurred once. The chain is built from TRBV5-1 and TRBJ2-5; the match to TRBD2 covers 11 bases. V was pared by 2 bases and J by 5 bases, with 5 bases of the junction left unmatched. Germline V gene sequence: CDR1 SGHRS, CDR2 YFSETQ. The CDR3 has 15 amino acids. The CDR3 nucleotides are TGCGCCAGCAGCTTTAGCGGGGGGGCCGGGGAGACCCAGTACTTC. Translated: CASSFSGGAGETQYF.

DNA of the CDR3: TGCGCCAGCAGCTTGGTTGGAGGATTCTCTGGAAACACCATATATTTT. Translation gives CASSLVGGFSGNTIYF. This chain connects TRBV5-1 to TRBJ1-3; D call uncertain. V was cut by 0 bases and J by 0 bases, with 10 bases left in between. CDR3 size: 16 residues. Germline V lookup: CDR1 SGHRS, CDR2 YFSETQ. The entire variable domain, with the rest obtained from reference TRBV5-1 and TRBJ1-3, is as follows: KAGVTQTPRYLIKTRGQQVTLSCSPISGHRSVSWYQQTPGQGLQFLFEYFSETQRNKGNFPGRFSGRQFSNSRSEMNVSTLELGDSALYLCASSLVGGFSGNTIYFGEGSWLTVV.

The rearrangement links TRBV7-6 to TRBJ2-1; 10 positions agree with TRBD1. The CDR3 has 15 amino acids. From germline, CDR1 is SGHVS and CDR2 FNYEAQ. With 4 bases clipped from V and 3 bases from J, the junction kept 3 bases outside the gene matches. The CDR3 is CASSSWTGGYNEQFF. CDR3 in DNA: TGTGCCAGCAGCTCCTGGACAGGGGGCTACAATGAGCAGTTCTTC.

The V and J genes are TRBV19 and TRBJ2-7; TRBD1 matches 9 bases. V trimming: 10 bases; J trimming: 0 bases; junction bases outside the gene matches: 4. Germline CDR1 and CDR2: LNHDA and SQIVND (reference sequence). This CDR3 is 13 amino acids long. CDR3 region: CATGQGFSYEQYF. CDR3 bases: TGTGCCACGGGACAGGGCTTCTCCTACGAGCAGTACTTC.

The J gene is TRBJ1-1, the V gene TRBV7-2, with 9 bases that match TRBD1. The ends lost 3 bases at V and 7 bases at J; junction bases unmatched: 18. Germline assignment: CDR1 SGHTA and CDR2 FQGNSA. This CDR3 spans 18 amino acids. CDR3 DNA sequence: TGTGCCAGCAGCTTCAACCCTACTGTCTACAGGGGGCGTGATGAAGCTTTCTTT. Its translation is CASSFNPTVYRGRDEAFF.

The chain combines TRBV28 with TRBJ1-3, with D maybe TRBD1 (5 bases). The V gene's germline CDR1 is MDHEN and CDR2 SYDVKM. Trimming took 6 bases from V and 3 from J, leaving 12 bases between them. The CDR3 has 14 residues. The CDR3 DNA reads TGTGCCAGCAGGCTCACAGGCTATGGAAACACCATATATTTT. It translates to CASRLTGYGNTIYF.

The gene calls are TRBV5-1 and TRBJ2-5; TRBD2 matches 11 bases. V lost 1 base to trimming and J lost 2 bases; unmatched junction nucleotides: 7. Looked up from germline, CDR1 is SGHRS and CDR2 is YFSETQ. The CDR3 extends over 17 amino acids. The CDR3 region is CASSLRGTSGVQETQYF. DNA for the CDR3: TGCGCCAGCAGCTTGAGGGGGACTAGCGGAGTTCAAGAGACCCAGTACTTC.

The chain combines TRBV29-1 with TRBJ2-1; tentatively, D is TRBD2 (6 bases). V was clipped by 6 bases and J by 1 base, with 19 bases between them. Germline values: CDR1 SQVTM, CDR2 ANQGSEA. This CDR3 is 16 amino acids long. For the CDR3, the DNA is TGCAGCGTCCGGGGGACGGCTGAACTTTCCTACAATGAGCAGTTCTTC. Its translation: CSVRGTAELSYNEQFF.

This clone has just one count. V and J are TRBV7-6 and TRBJ2-7; 8 nucleotides match TRBD1. Trimming removed 4 bases from V and 2 bases from J; junction bases left unmatched: 16. The CDR3 contains 18 residues. Germline values: CDR1 SGHVS, CDR2 FNYEAQ. CDR3 region: CASSSGQGPLDPAYEQYF. In DNA form, the CDR3 reads TGTGCCAGCAGCTCCGGACAGGGCCCCCTCGATCCCGCCTACGAGCAGTACTTC.

The chain employs TRBV10-1 and TRBJ1-2, with 10 bases fitting TRBD1. Losses at the gene ends were 6 bases for V and 8 bases for J; bases not matched to a gene: 15. This CDR3 has 16 residues. Germline values: CDR1 WNHNN, CDR2 SYGVQD (reference sequence). The CDR3, as DNA: TGCGCCAGCAGGGAAGCTAACGACGACAGGGGGCGCGGCTACACCTTC. Translating gives CASREANDDRGRGYTF.

The V gene is TRBV10-1, the J gene TRBJ2-2; maybe TRBD2 (7 bases). The V gene lost 6 bases and the J gene lost 11 bases, with 13 bases spanning the gap. Germline V CDR1 and CDR2: WNHNN, SYGVQD (reference sequence). The CDR3 runs 12 residues. The CDR3 nucleotides are TGCGCCAGCAGCCCGCCGGGGGGCGAGCTGTTTTTT. This codes for CASSPPGGELFF.

Only one count was recorded for this clone. This chain links TRBV12-3 or TRBV12-4 with TRBJ2-1, with a possible D match to TRBD1 (6 bases). The length of the CDR3 is 13 residues. The V gene lost 3 bases and the J gene lost 9 bases, with 12 bases spanning the gap. The CDR3, as DNA: TGTGCCAGCAGTTTCCAGGGGTCGGGTGAGCAGTTCTTC. Translated, it gives CASSFQGSGEQFF.